These T cell receptor beta chains were read from a single sample in a study of T-cell memory formation after mild COVID-19. MiXCR, run by TCRdb on the 5' RACE reads, gives a single entry per CDR3 protein. This sample has approximately 560,000 distinct CDR3 sequences, with 15% to 20% found just once. The source material was PBMCs or a T cell subset sorted from them (not recorded which). These receptor sequences come from an adult woman who had mild COVID-19 (a few samples of this study predate the infection). Cell type and time point are not known. The CDR3 runs from the conserved cysteine through the conserved F or W. The D gene is left open where the match is weak.

d_call,v_call,j_call,cdr3_aa
-,TRBV6-5,TRBJ1-4,CASSPVFNEKLFF
TRBD1,TRBV6-5,TRBJ1-2,CASSRLGIAGGYGYTF
TRBD2,TRBV7-3,TRBJ2-1,CASSLTLSGTTYNEQFF
TRBD2,TRBV20-1,TRBJ2-3,CSARDFGTSGRAGTDTQYF
TRBD1,TRBV7-3,TRBJ2-5,CASSLHSRDRGPETQYF
-,TRBV6-5,TRBJ2-7,CASSLGRVSYEQYF
-,TRBV6-1,TRBJ1-1,CASRLQALGMNTEAFF
TRBD1,TRBV27,TRBJ1-2,CASSVGGIGYTF
-,TRBV11-3,TRBJ2-7,CASSLGGPRGMTYEQYF
-,TRBV3-1,TRBJ1-4,CASRGRSEGLFF
-,TRBV5-6,TRBJ1-5,CASSHLDQPQHF
-,TRBV5-1,TRBJ2-7,CASRAPGSSEQYF
TRBD1,TRBV5-1,TRBJ2-7,CASSNWDRAGEQYF
-,TRBV5-1,TRBJ2-5,CASSLVSQSQETQYF
TRBD1,TRBV7-2,TRBJ1-2,CASSSRDRAHYGYTF
TRBD1,TRBV12-3/TRBV12-4,TRBJ2-2,CASTLTGEGTGELFF
-,TRBV6-5,TRBJ2-1,CASRKRGSYNEQFF
TRBD2,TRBV7-8,TRBJ2-1,CASSSLAGGLPSYNEQFF
TRBD2,TRBV7-6,TRBJ2-5,CASSRDWGLDYAQETQYF
-,TRBV5-1,TRBJ2-6,CASSLGRAGANVLTF
-,TRBV18,TRBJ2-4,CASSPTDRLAKNIQYF
-,TRBV12-3/TRBV12-4,TRBJ1-5,CASSLPGNNQPQHF
-,TRBV27,TRBJ1-5,CASSLRRSNQPQHF
-,TRBV18,TRBJ2-7,CASSPLTEPYEQYF
-,TRBV14,TRBJ2-4,CASSQDRKLAKNIQYF
TRBD2,TRBV11-2,TRBJ2-7,CASSHRLAGSYEQYF
-,TRBV18,TRBJ2-3,CASSTKGGSTDTQYF
TRBD2,TRBV7-2,TRBJ2-1,CASSLAIGTSGRAPNEQFF
-,TRBV12-3/TRBV12-4,TRBJ2-6,CASSSFAVPNVLTF